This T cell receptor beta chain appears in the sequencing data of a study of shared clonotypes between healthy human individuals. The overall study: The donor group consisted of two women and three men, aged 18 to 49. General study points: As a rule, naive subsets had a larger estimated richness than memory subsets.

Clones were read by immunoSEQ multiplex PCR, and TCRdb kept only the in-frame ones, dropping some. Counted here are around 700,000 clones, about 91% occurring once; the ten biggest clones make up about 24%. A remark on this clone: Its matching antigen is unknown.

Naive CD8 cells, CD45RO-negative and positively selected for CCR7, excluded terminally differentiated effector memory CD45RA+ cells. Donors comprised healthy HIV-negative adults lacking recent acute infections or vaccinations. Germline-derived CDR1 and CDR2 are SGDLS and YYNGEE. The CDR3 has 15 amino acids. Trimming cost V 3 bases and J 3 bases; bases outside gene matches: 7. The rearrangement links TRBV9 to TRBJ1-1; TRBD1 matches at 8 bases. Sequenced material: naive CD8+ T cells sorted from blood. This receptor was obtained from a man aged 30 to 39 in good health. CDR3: CASSAQDRADTEAFF. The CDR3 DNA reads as TGTGCCAGCAGCGCTCAGGACAGGGCGGACACTGAAGCTTTCTTT.